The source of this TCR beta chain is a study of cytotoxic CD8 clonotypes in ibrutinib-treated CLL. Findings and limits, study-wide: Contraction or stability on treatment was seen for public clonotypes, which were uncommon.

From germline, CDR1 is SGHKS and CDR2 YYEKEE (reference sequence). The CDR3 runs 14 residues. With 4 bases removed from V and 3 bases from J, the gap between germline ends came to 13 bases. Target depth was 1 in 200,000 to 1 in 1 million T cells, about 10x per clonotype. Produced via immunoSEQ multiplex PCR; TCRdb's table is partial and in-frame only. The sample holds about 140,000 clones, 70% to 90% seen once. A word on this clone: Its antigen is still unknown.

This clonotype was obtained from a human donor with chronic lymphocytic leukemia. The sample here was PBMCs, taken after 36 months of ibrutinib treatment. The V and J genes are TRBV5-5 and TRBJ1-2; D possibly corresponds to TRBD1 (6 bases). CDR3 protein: CASSLFPGDYGYTF. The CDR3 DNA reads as TGTGCCAGCAGCCTCTTCCCAGGGGACTATGGCTACACCTTC.